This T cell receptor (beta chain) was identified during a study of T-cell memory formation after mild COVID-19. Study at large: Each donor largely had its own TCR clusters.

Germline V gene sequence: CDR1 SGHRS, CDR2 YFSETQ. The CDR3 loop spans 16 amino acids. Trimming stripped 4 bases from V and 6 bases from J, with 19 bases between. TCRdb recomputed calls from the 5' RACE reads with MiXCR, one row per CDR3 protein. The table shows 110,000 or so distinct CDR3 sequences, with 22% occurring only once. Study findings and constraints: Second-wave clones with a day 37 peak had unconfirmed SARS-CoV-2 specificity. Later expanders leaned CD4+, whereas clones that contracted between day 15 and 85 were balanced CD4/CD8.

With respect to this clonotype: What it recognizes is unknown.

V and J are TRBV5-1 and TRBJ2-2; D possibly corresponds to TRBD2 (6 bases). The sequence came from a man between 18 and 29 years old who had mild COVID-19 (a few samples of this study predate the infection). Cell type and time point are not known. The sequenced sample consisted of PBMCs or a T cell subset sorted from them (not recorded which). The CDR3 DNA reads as TGCGCCAGCAGCCGGGGACTCGCCCGAGGGGCCGGGGAGCTGTTTTTT. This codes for CASSRGLARGAGELFF.